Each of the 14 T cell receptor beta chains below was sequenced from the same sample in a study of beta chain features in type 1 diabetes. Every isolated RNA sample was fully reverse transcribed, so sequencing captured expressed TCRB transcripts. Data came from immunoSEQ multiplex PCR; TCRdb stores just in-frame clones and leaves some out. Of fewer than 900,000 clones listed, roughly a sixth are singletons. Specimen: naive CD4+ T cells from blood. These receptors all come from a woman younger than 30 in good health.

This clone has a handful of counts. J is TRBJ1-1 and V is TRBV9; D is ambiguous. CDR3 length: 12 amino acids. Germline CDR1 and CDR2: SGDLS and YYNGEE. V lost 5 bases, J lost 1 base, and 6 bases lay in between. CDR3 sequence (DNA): TGTGCCAGCAGTAAGGGGAACACTGAAGCTTTCTTT. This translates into CASSKGNTEAFF.

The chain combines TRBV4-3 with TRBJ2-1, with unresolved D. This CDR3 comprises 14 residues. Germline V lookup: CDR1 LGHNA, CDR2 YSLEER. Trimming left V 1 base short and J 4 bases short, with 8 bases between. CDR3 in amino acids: CASSQVPIYNEQFF. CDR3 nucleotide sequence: TGCGCCAGCAGCCAAGTCCCCATTTACAATGAGCAGTTCTTC.

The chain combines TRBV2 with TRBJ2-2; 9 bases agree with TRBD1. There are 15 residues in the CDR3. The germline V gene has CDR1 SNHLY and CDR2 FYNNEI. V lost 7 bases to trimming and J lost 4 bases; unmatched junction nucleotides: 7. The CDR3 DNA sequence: TGTGCCAGCACGGGACAGGGACACGGCACCGGGGAGCTGTTTTTT. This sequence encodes CASTGQGHGTGELFF.

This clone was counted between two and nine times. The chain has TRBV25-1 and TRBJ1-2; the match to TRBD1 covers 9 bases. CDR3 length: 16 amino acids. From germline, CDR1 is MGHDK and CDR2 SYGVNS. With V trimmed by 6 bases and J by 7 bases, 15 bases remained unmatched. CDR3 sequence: CASSAPGTGLHGGYTF. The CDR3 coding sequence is TGTGCCAGCAGCGCTCCGGGGACAGGGCTCCATGGTGGCTACACCTTC.

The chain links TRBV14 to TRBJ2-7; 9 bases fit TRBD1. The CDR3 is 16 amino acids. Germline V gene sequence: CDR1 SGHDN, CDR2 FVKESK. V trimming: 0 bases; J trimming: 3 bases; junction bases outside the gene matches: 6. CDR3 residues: CASSQDRDRAYYEQYF. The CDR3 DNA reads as TGTGCCAGCAGCCAAGACCGGGACAGGGCCTACTACGAGCAGTACTTC.

The CDR3 reads CSAREGIEAFF. CDR3 DNA sequence: TGCAGTGCTCGGGAAGGGATTGAAGCTTTCTTT. The chain combines TRBV20-1 with TRBJ1-1, with D hard to call. V lost 5 bases and J lost 7, with 11 bases in between. Germline V gives CDR1 DFQATT, CDR2 SNEGSKA (reference sequence). This CDR3 region has 11 residues.

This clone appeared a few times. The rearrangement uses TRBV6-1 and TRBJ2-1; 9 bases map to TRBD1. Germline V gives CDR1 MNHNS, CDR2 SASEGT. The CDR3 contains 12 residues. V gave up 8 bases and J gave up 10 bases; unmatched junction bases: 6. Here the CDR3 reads CASGDRVGEQFF. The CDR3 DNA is TGTGCCAGCGGGGACAGGGTCGGGGAGCAGTTCTTC.

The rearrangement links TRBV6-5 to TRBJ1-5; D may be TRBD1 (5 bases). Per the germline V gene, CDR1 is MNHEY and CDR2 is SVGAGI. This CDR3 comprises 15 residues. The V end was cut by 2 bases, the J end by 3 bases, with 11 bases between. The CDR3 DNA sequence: TGTGCCAGCAGTTACGACGGGGCCTACAATCAGCCCCAGCATTTT. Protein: CASSYDGAYNQPQHF.

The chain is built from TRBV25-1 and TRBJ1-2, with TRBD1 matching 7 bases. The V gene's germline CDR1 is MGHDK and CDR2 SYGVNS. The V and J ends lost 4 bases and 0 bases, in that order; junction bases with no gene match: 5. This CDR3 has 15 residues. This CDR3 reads CASSARDSPNYGYTF. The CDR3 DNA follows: TGTGCCAGCAGTGCCCGGGACAGTCCTAACTATGGCTACACCTTC.

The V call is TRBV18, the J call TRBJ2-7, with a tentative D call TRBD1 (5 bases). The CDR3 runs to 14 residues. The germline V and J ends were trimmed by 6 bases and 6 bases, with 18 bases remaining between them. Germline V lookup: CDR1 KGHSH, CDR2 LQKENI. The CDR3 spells CASSPIKTGSEQYF. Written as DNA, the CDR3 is TGTGCCAGCTCGCCAATAAAAACAGGTTCCGAGCAGTACTTC.

The CDR3, as DNA: TGTGCCAGTACCGTGGGCAGCGTTGAAGCTTTCTTT. Amino acid sequence: CASTVGSVEAFF. The chain links TRBV19 to TRBJ1-1; D remains ambiguous. The germline V gene has CDR1 LNHDA and CDR2 SQIVND (reference sequence). The CDR3 contains 12 residues. Trimming cost V 7 bases and J 7 bases, with 13 bases left between them.

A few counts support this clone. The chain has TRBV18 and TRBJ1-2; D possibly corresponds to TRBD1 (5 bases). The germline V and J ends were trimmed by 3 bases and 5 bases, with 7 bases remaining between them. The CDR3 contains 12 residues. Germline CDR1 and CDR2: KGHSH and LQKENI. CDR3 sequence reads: CASSPGVYGYTF. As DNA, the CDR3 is TGTGCCAGCTCACCGGGGGTTTATGGCTACACCTTC.

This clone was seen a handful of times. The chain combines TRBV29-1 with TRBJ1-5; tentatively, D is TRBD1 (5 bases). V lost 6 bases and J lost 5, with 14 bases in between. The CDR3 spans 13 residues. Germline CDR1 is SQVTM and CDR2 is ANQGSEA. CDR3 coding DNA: TGCAGCGTGGCAAACAGGTCTCATCAGCCCCAGCATTTT. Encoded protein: CSVANRSHQPQHF.

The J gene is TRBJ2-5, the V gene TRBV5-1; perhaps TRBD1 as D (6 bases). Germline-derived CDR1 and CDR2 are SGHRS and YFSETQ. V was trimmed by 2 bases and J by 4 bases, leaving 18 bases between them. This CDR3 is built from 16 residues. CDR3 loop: CASSLADSQRGETQYF. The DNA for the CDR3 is TGCGCCAGCAGCTTAGCGGACAGTCAAAGGGGAGAGACCCAGTACTTC. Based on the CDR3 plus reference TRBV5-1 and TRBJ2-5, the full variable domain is KAGVTQTPRYLIKTRGQQVTLSCSPISGHRSVSWYQQTPGQGLQFLFEYFSETQRNKGNFPGRFSGRQFSNSRSEMNVSTLELGDSALYLCASSLADSQRGETQYFGPGTRLLVL.